This T cell receptor beta chain was identified in a study of PD-L1 blockade in urothelial cancer. Time point indicated: peripheral blood 6 weeks after treatment start. The V gene's germline CDR1 is MNHEY and CDR2 SMNVEV (reference sequence). The CDR3 contains 15 residues. Trimming left V 4 bases short and J 1 base short, with 10 bases between. The assay was immunoSEQ multiplex PCR, and TCRdb's table has in-frame clones only and misses some. The table lists some 41,000 clones, about 88% of them singletons. This rearrangement joins TRBV27 to TRBJ2-2; D is uncertain. This clonotype was obtained from a man aged 65 to 79 with urothelial cancer. Material: PBMCs, obtained around atezolizumab (anti-PD-L1) treatment. The CDR3 spells CASSYMGRNTGELFF. Here the CDR3 DNA reads TGTGCCAGCAGTTATATGGGCAGGAACACCGGGGAGCTGTTTTTT.